Listed here are 13 T cell receptor beta chains from one sample, sequenced in a study of tumor-infiltrating lymphocytes in localized non-small cell lung cancer. Sequencing used immunoSEQ multiplex PCR; TCRdb keeps in-frame clones, though not all of them. The sample has 10,000 to 15,000 clones; around three fifths are singletons. Sequencing input: lung tumor tissue. Receptor source: a human donor with non-small cell lung cancer.

The rearrangement joins TRBV7-9 to TRBJ2-1, with a tentative D call TRBD1 (6 bases). Trimming pared 5 bases from V and 10 bases from J, leaving 15 bases between. The CDR3 spans 13 residues. Germline CDR1 and CDR2: SEHNR and FQNEAQ (reference sequence). The chain's CDR3 is CASSQDSSREQFF. CDR3 DNA: TGTGCCAGCAGCCAGGACAGTTCGAGGGAGCAGTTCTTC.

V is TRBV6-5 and J is TRBJ1-4; 8 bases map to TRBD1. After removal of 7 bases from V and 3 bases from J, the junction contained 7 bases not matched to a gene. Germline V gene data show CDR1 as MNHEY and CDR2 as SVGAGI. CDR3 length: 15 amino acids. In DNA, the CDR3 is TGTGCCAGCAAAGGACAGGGACTTTCTAATGAAAAACTGTTTTTT. Translating it yields CASKGQGLSNEKLFF.

The chain combines TRBV7-9 with TRBJ1-6; D is ambiguous. There are 15 residues in the CDR3. V was cut by 5 bases and J by 9 bases, with 17 bases left in between. The germline CDR1 and CDR2 sequences are SEHNR and FQNEAQ (reference sequence). CDR3 in amino acids: CASSPMGLGGSPLHF. The CDR3 nucleotides are TGTGCCAGCAGCCCTATGGGGTTGGGAGGTTCACCCCTCCACTTT.

Within the sample, this clone is medium-sized. J is TRBJ1-4 and V is TRBV4-1; perhaps TRBD1 as D (6 bases). Trimming pared 1 base from V and 7 bases from J, leaving 13 bases between. The CDR3 consists of 15 residues. CDR1 is MGHRA, CDR2 YSYEKL, per germline. The CDR3 region is CASSQAGTLIEKLFF. CDR3 DNA: TGCGCCAGCAGCCAAGCCGGGACACTAATTGAAAAACTGTTTTTT.

This clone was found a few times. V is TRBV14 and J is TRBJ2-3; D call uncertain. V lost 0 bases to trimming and J lost 0 bases, with 4 bases between them. The V gene's germline CDR1 is SGHDN and CDR2 FVKESK. The CDR3 has 14 residues. This chain's CDR3 is CASSQDRSTDTQYF. DNA for the CDR3: TGTGCCAGCAGCCAAGATCGGAGCACAGATACGCAGTATTTT.

The chain links TRBV5-1 to TRBJ2-5, with D perhaps TRBD1 (8 bases). The germline V and J ends were trimmed by 4 bases and 4 bases, with 14 bases remaining between them. Germline V CDR1 and CDR2: SGHRS, YFSETQ. The length of the CDR3 is 14 residues. CDR3 bases: TGCGCCAGCAGCGTACAGGGGGAGGGAGAGACCCAGTACTTC. This encodes CASSVQGEGETQYF.

This clone was seen only a few times. The chain recombines TRBV4-2 with TRBJ2-1; D possibly corresponds to TRBD2 (6 bases). Trimming removed 1 base at V and 9 bases at J, with 10 bases between. Germline V CDR1 and CDR2: LGHNA, YNFKEQ. The CDR3 extends over 13 amino acids. The CDR3 nucleotides are TGTGCCAGCAGCCAAGGGGAGGTATCTGAGCAGTTCTTC. Its translation is CASSQGEVSEQFF.

The V and J genes are TRBV5-4 and TRBJ2-7, with D perhaps matching TRBD2 (7 bases). CDR1 and CDR2 from the germline V gene are SGHNT and YYREEE (reference sequence). Trimming cost V 6 bases and J 5 bases, with 21 bases left between them. The CDR3 consists of 15 residues. CDR3 sequence reads: CASTDASGGHNEQYF. For the CDR3, the DNA is TGTGCCAGCACGGATGCGTCGGGGGGACATAACGAGCAGTACTTC.

The rearrangement joins TRBV7-9 to TRBJ2-7, with D unclear. Germline loops: CDR1 SEHNR, CDR2 FQNEAQ (reference sequence). Trimming pared 1 base from V and 2 bases from J, leaving 9 bases between. The CDR3 runs 14 residues. The CDR3 DNA reads TGTGCCAGCAGCTTAGGGCTGAGAACCTACGAGCAGTACTTC. Protein product: CASSLGLRTYEQYF.

This chain connects TRBV5-1 to TRBJ2-7, with 9 bases aligning to TRBD2. V gave up 0 bases and J gave up 4 bases; unmatched junction bases: 5. From germline, CDR1 is SGHRS and CDR2 YFSETQ. CDR3 length: 15 amino acids. CDR3 residues: CASSLGLAGSYEQYF. CDR3 in DNA: TGCGCCAGCAGCTTGGGGCTAGCGGGGTCTTACGAGCAGTACTTC.

The chain links TRBV5-1 to TRBJ2-3; no clear D. This CDR3 comprises 17 residues. V lost 0 bases to trimming and J lost 2 bases, with 16 bases between them. Germline CDR1 SGHRS, CDR2 YFSETQ. This chain's CDR3 is CASSLAHESANTDTQYF. The DNA of the CDR3 is TGCGCCAGCAGCTTGGCCCACGAGTCCGCCAACACAGATACGCAGTATTTT.

The rearrangement links TRBV18 to TRBJ1-5, with no clear D. V shed 2 bases and J shed 1 base, with 6 bases lying between them. The germline gives CDR1 KGHSH, CDR2 LQKENI. CDR3 length: 14 residues. CDR3 residues: CASSPVSSNQPQHF. The CDR3 DNA reads TGTGCCAGCTCACCAGTATCCAGCAATCAGCCCCAGCATTTT.

The rearrangement links TRBV18 to TRBJ1-1, with D perhaps TRBD1 (5 bases). This CDR3 has 13 residues. V dropped 1 base and J dropped 3 bases, with 6 bases sitting between them. CDR1 and CDR2 from the germline V gene are KGHSH and LQKENI. The CDR3 spells CASSPQQDTEAFF. In DNA, the CDR3 is TGTGCCAGCTCACCACAACAGGACACTGAAGCTTTCTTT.